Listed below are T cell receptor beta chains from one sample, sequenced in a study of post-analysis software for immune sequencing data. TCRdb called the PCR reads again in MiXCR, with one record for every CDR3 protein. The sample gives 650,000 to 850,000 distinct CDR3 sequences, roughly 58% of which show up once; approximately 4.5% is in the top ten. The specimen was blood. These TCRs come from a girl aged 10-17 years with multiple sclerosis. Both conserved end residues are part of each CDR3. A D gene is named only where the DNA matches it firmly. Clone size is shown for a subset of rows, as once, few, many or a class of expanded clone.

>NA|NA|TRBV20-1|TRBJ2-4|15
TGCAGTGCTAGAGCGAGGGCCGGGTCCAAAAACATTCAGTACTTC
CSARARAGSKNIQYF
>NA|NA|TRBV13|TRBJ2-7|15
TGTGCCAGCAGCTCACCGGGACGTAATACCTACGAGCAGTACTTC
CASSSPGRNTYEQYF
>NA|TRBD1|TRBV7-8|TRBJ1-3|15
TGTGCCAGCAGCCCGGGACAGCTTTCTGGAAACACCATATATTTT
CASSPGQLSGNTIYF
>NA|NA|TRBV12-3/TRBV12-4|TRBJ2-6|17
TGTGCCAGCAGTCCCCCGGGCGCTCTCCCTGGGGCCAACGTCCTGACTTTC
CASSPPGALPGANVLTF
>once|TRBD2|TRBV7-3|TRBJ2-2|15
TGTGCCAGCAGCTCCACGGGAGGGCCGACCGGGGAGCTGTTTTTT
CASSSTGGPTGELFF
>few|NA|TRBV28|TRBJ1-5|19
TGTGCCAGCAGTTCCGAGGGCGCCTTTCAAGGTACTAGCAATCAGCCCCAGCATTTT
CASSSEGAFQGTSNQPQHF
>NA|TRBD1|TRBV20-1|TRBJ1-2|16
TGCAGTGCTAGTCCCCTACAGGGGGGATATAACTATGGCTACACCTTC
CSASPLQGGYNYGYTF
>NA|TRBD2|TRBV7-3|TRBJ2-3|16
TGTGCCAGCAGCCCCCAGCGGGGGGGCCGCGCAGATACGCAGTATTTT
CASSPQRGGRADTQYF
>NA|NA|TRBV4-1|TRBJ1-1|16
TGCGCCAGCAGCGGACCCCGCGGGCCGACGAACACTGAAGCTTTCTTT
CASSGPRGPTNTEAFF
>NA|NA|TRBV5-1|TRBJ1-2|13
TGCGCCAACAGCTTTGGGGTCAACTATGGCTACACCTTC
CANSFGVNYGYTF
>NA|TRBD1|TRBV5-6|TRBJ1-5|15
TGTGCCAGCAGCTTAGACAGGGAACCTCCTCAGCCCCAGCATTTT
CASSLDREPPQPQHF
>few|TRBD1|TRBV9|TRBJ2-7|15
TGTGCCAGCAGCAAGGGACAGGCAACTACCTACGAGCAGTACTTC
CASSKGQATTYEQYF
>once|NA|TRBV7-2|TRBJ1-2|15
TGTGCCAGCAAACAAACGGCAGAAGTTAACTATGGCTACACCTTC
CASKQTAEVNYGYTF
>once|NA|TRBV29-1|TRBJ2-1|17
TGCAGCGTTGAACGCGTCGGTGGGCGGTCCTCCTACAATGAGCAGTTCTTC
CSVERVGGRSSYNEQFF
>few|NA|TRBV28|TRBJ2-7|13
TGTGCCAGCAGTTTATACTCTGGGAACGAGCAGTACTTC
CASSLYSGNEQYF
>NA|NA|TRBV29-1|TRBJ1-2|12
TGCAGCGTTGATTCAGGGGAGGGTGGCTACACCTTC
CSVDSGEGGYTF
>NA|TRBD2|TRBV4-1|TRBJ2-1|16
TGCGCCAGCAGCCCCACTAGCGGGAGGCCCTACAATGAGCAGTTCTTC
CASSPTSGRPYNEQFF
>NA|NA|TRBV12-3/TRBV12-4|TRBJ2-1|12
TGTGCCAGCATGCGACAGTACAATGAGCAGTTCTTC
CASMRQYNEQFF
>NA|NA|TRBV5-1|TRBJ2-2|16
TGCGCCAGCAGCTTGGTTCTATCCAGGGACACCGGGGAGCTGTTTTTT
CASSLVLSRDTGELFF
>NA|TRBD2|TRBV4-1|TRBJ2-1|18
TGCGCCAGCAGCCCCAGCTTGGGAGCTAGCGGAACCTACAATGAGCAGTTCTTC
CASSPSLGASGTYNEQFF
>NA|TRBD2|TRBV7-2|TRBJ2-7|13
TGTGCCAGCAGAGAGACTAGCGGGGACGAGCAGTACTTC
CASRETSGDEQYF
>NA|TRBD1|TRBV10-3|TRBJ2-1|15
TGTGCCATCAGTGAGGGACAGGTCCCGGGCGATGAGCAGTTCTTC
CAISEGQVPGDEQFF
>NA|NA|TRBV12-3/TRBV12-4|TRBJ2-7|14
TGTGCCAGCAGTACCAAAGCAGGGGTCTACGAGCAGTACTTC
CASSTKAGVYEQYF
>few|NA|TRBV4-1|TRBJ1-2|18
TGCGCCAGCAGCCTTCCCGACCGGGACCGCCAAACTAACTATGGCTACACCTTC
CASSLPDRDRQTNYGYTF
>NA|NA|TRBV5-1|TRBJ2-3|13
TGCGCCAGCAGCCTGACAGCGGCAGATACGCAGTATTTT
CASSLTAADTQYF
>NA|NA|TRBV9|TRBJ2-7|12
TGTGCCAGCAGCGGACCTACTTACGAGCAGTACTTC
CASSGPTYEQYF
>few|NA|TRBV29-1|TRBJ2-2|14
TGCAGCGTCCAACCCAGGGGGAACACCGGGGAGCTGTTTTTT
CSVQPRGNTGELFF
>NA|NA|TRBV6-5|TRBJ2-1|12
TGTGCCAGCAGTAGACTAGACCGTGAGCAGTTCTTC
CASSRLDREQFF
>NA|TRBD1|TRBV20-1|TRBJ2-4|16
TGCAGTGCTAGATTACCGGGACAGGGTGTGGAAAACATTCAGTACTTC
CSARLPGQGVENIQYF
>NA|NA|TRBV10-3|TRBJ2-1|13
TGTGCCATCGGGGACTTAAACGACAATGAGCAGTTCTTC
CAIGDLNDNEQFF
>few|TRBD1|TRBV20-1|TRBJ2-7|12
TGCAGTGCCCGACAGGGGAACTACGAGCAGTACTTC
CSARQGNYEQYF
>NA|NA|TRBV25-1|TRBJ1-2|13
TGTGCCAGCAGTGAATACGAAGGCTATGGCTACACCTTC
CASSEYEGYGYTF
>NA|TRBD1|TRBV4-1|TRBJ2-5|17
TGCGCCAGCAGCCTTACCCCGGGACAGACCTTTCAAGAGACCCAGTACTTC
CASSLTPGQTFQETQYF
>NA|NA|TRBV7-3|TRBJ2-1|12
TGTGCCAGCAGCTCCCCGGCCAATGAGCAGTTCTTC
CASSSPANEQFF
>NA|NA|TRBV24-1|TRBJ2-1|14
TGTGCCACCAGTGATTATAGGGTCAACAATGAGCAGTTCTTC
CATSDYRVNNEQFF
>NA|NA|TRBV20-1|TRBJ2-7|14
TGCAGTGCTCCGGTGTTGGGGCAGCTCTACGAGCAGTACTTC
CSAPVLGQLYEQYF
>once|TRBD2|TRBV5-1|TRBJ2-1|17
TGCGCCAGCAGCTCGGGACTAGCGGCTAGCTCCTACAATGAGCAGTTCTTC
CASSSGLAASSYNEQFF
>few|NA|TRBV5-1|TRBJ1-4|16
TGCGCCAGCAGCTTGGCCCCAACAGGGACTCATGAAAAACTGTTTTTT
CASSLAPTGTHEKLFF
>NA|NA|TRBV3-1|TRBJ2-1|15
TGTGCCAGCAGCAGAATAGCGGCCCGGAGCGATGAGCAGTTCTTC
CASSRIAARSDEQFF
>NA|TRBD1|TRBV2|TRBJ2-1|18
TGTGCCAGCAGTCACCCCAGGGGGCTGTATCACTCCTACAATGAGCAGTTCTTC
CASSHPRGLYHSYNEQFF
>NA|TRBD2|TRBV20-1|TRBJ2-4|13
TGCAGTGCTAGACTAGCGGGTAAGGGAGGGCAGTACTTC
CSARLAGKGGQYF
>NA|TRBD1|TRBV27|TRBJ2-7|14
TGTGCCAGCGGAGCCGGGGACAGGGCTAACGAGCAGTACTTC
CASGAGDRANEQYF
>NA|NA|TRBV5-1|TRBJ2-1|13
TGCGCCAGTGGGATGAGCTCCTACAATAAGCAGTTCTTC
CASGMSSYNKQFF
>NA|NA|TRBV6-6|TRBJ2-3|13
TGTGCCAGCAGGGACCGGGGCACAGATACGCAGTATTTT
CASRDRGTDTQYF
>NA|TRBD1|TRBV5-1|TRBJ2-3|16
TGCGCCAGCAGCCCCGGACAGGGATCTAGCACAGATACGCAGTATTTT
CASSPGQGSSTDTQYF
>NA|NA|TRBV5-1|TRBJ2-3|19
TGCGCCAGCAGCTTGGCCGATTCTCGGGGCAGGGGATTCACAGATACGCAGTATTTT
CASSLADSRGRGFTDTQYF
>few|NA|TRBV7-9|TRBJ2-7|14
TGTGCTAGCAGCGGCCTTCTAGAAGCTTACGAGCAGTACTTC
CASSGLLEAYEQYF
>few|NA|TRBV12-3/TRBV12-4|TRBJ2-7|13
TGTGCCAGCAGGAACGGGGTGACCTACGAGCAGTACTTC
CASRNGVTYEQYF
>few|NA|TRBV18|TRBJ2-5|14
TGTGCCAGCTCACCACTGGACAGCCAAGAGACCCAGTACTTC
CASSPLDSQETQYF
>NA|NA|TRBV25-1|TRBJ1-1|12
TGTGTCTCACAGAATTTGAACACTGAAGCTTCCTTT
CVSQNLNTEASF
>NA|NA|TRBV20-1|TRBJ1-5|12
TGCAGTGCCACCTCGGGCGACCAGCCCCAGCATTTT
CSATSGDQPQHF
>few|TRBD2|TRBV7-3|TRBJ2-1|15
TGTGCCAGCAGCTTAACGGCGGGAGTGATCAATGAGCAGTTCTTC
CASSLTAGVINEQFF